The T cell receptor (beta chain) under discussion was sequenced for a study of blood T cell repertoires in COVID-19. Turning to the study itself: The United States, Italy and Spain were the sources of the acute and convalescent COVID-19 samples.

Authors' methods: The assay estimated nucleated cells by amplifying reference gene primers. Method: immunoSEQ multiplex PCR; TCRdb's copy keeps in-frame clones and lacks some. Clone size and V and J calls were adopted from that table, with D and trimming inferred from the DNA. The repertoire holds 100,000 to 140,000 clones, with over 60% as singletons. The CDR3 has 15 residues. The ends were cut back, 1 base at V and 2 bases at J, with 12 bases in the middle. Germline loops: CDR1 SGHTA, CDR2 FQGTGA. Specimen: peripheral blood. The receptor's source is a man in his 70s with acute or convalescent COVID-19. The chain couples TRBV7-3 to TRBJ2-7; D is perhaps TRBD2 (7 bases). Here the CDR3 reads CASSLNGGPAYEQYF. The CDR3 nucleotides are TGTGCCAGCAGCTTAAACGGGGGGCCCGCCTACGAGCAGTACTTC.